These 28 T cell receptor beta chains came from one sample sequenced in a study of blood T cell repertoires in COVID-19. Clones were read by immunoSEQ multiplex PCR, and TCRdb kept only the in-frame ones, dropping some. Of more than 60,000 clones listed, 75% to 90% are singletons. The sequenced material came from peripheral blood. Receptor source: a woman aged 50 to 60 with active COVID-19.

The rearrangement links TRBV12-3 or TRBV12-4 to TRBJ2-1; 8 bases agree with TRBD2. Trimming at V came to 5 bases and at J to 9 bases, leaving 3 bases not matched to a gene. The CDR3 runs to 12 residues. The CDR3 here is CASSLSGIEQFF. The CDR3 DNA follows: TGTGCCAGCAGTCTTAGCGGGATTGAGCAGTTCTTC.

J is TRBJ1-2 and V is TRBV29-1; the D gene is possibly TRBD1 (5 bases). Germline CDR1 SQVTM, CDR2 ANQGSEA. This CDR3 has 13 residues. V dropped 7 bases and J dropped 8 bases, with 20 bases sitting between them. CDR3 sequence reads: CSALDSPLDGYTF. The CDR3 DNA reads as TGCAGCGCCCTCGACAGTCCTTTAGACGGCTACACCTTC.

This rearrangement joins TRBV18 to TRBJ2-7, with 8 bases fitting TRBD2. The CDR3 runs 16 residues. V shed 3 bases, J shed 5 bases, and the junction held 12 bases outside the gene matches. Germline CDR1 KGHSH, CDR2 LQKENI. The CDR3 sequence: CASSPPIREGVDEQYF. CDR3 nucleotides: TGTGCCAGCTCACCCCCCATTCGGGAGGGCGTGGACGAGCAGTACTTC. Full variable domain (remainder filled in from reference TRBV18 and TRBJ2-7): NAGVMQNPRHLVRRRGQEARLRCSPMKGHSHVYWYRQLPEEGLKFMVYLQKENIIDESGMPKERFSAEFPKEGPSILRIQQVVRGDSAAYFCASSPPIREGVDEQYFGPGTRLTVT.

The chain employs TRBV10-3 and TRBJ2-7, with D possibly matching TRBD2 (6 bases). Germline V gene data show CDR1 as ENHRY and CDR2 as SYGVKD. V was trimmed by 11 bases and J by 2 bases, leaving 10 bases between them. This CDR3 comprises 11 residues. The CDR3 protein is CAVGEAYEQYF. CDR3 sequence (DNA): TGTGCCGTGGGGGAGGCCTACGAGCAGTACTTC.

The CDR3 DNA is TGTGCCAGCAGCCAAGATCGAACTTCAATGGGGAGTGAGCAGTTCTTC. Protein: CASSQDRTSMGSEQFF. V is TRBV3-1 (or the pseudogene TRBV3-2) and J is TRBJ2-1; D might be TRBD2 (5 bases). Trimming stripped 0 bases from V and 9 bases from J, with 18 bases between. Germline V gives CDR1 LGHDT, CDR2 YNNKEL (reference sequence). The CDR3 length is 16 residues.

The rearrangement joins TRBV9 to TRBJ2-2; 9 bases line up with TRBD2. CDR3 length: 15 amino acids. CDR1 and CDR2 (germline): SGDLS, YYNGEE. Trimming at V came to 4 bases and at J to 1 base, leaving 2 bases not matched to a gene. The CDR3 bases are TGTGCCAGCAGCTGGACTAGCGAGAACACCGGGGAGCTGTTTTTT. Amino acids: CASSWTSENTGELFF.

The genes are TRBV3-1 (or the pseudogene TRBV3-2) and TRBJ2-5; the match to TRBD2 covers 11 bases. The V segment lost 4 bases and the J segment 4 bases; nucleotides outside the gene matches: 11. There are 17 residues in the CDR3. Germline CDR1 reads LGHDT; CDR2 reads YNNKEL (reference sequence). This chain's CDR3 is CASSPQVSSGRSETQYF. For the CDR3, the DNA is TGTGCCAGCAGCCCCCAGGTTTCTAGCGGGAGGTCAGAGACCCAGTACTTC.

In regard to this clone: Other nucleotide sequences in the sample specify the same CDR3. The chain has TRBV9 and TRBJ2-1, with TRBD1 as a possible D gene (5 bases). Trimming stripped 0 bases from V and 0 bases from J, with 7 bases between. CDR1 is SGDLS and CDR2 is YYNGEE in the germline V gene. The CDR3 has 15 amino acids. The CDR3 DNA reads TGTGCCAGCAGCGTAGGGCAGGGCTCCTACAATGAGCAGTTCTTC. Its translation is CASSVGQGSYNEQFF.

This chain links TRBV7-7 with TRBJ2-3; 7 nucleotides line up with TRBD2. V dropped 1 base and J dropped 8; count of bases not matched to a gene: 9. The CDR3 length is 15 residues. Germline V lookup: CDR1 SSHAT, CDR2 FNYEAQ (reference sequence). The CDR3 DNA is TGTGCCAGCAGCTTAGGTGGGGCCTCGGGGGGTACGCAGTATTTT. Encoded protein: CASSLGGASGGTQYF.

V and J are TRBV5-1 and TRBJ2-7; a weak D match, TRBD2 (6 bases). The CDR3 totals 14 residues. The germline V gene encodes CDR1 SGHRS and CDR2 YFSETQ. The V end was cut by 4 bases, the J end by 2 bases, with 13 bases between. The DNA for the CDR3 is TGCGCCAGCAGCCCCGGGACTTTTACCTACGAGCAGTACTTC. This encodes CASSPGTFTYEQYF.

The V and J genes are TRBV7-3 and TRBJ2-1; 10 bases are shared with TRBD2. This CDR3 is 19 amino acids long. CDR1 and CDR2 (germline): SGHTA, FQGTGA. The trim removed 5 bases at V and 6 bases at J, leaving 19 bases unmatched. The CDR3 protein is CASSRDGSSGSSWGNEQFF. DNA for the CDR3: TGTGCCAGCAGCCGTGATGGCTCTAGCGGGAGTTCTTGGGGCAATGAGCAGTTCTTC.

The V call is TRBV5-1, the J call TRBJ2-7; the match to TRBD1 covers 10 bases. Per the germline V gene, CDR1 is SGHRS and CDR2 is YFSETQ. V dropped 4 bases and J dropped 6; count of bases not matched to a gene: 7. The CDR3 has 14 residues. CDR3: CASSGTGTGAEQYF. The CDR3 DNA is TGCGCCAGCAGCGGGACCGGGACAGGGGCCGAGCAGTACTTC. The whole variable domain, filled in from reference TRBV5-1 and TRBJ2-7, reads KAGVTQTPRYLIKTRGQQVTLSCSPISGHRSVSWYQQTPGQGLQFLFEYFSETQRNKGNFPGRFSGRQFSNSRSEMNVSTLELGDSALYLCASSGTGTGAEQYFGPGTRLTVT.

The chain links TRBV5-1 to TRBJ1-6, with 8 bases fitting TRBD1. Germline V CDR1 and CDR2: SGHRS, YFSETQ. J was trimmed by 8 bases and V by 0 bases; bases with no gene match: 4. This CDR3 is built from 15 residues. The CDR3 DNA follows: TGCGCCAGCAGCTTGGTCTCGACAGGGGATTCACCCCTCCACTTT. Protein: CASSLVSTGDSPLHF. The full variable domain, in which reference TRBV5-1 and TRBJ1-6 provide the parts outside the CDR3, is KAGVTQTPRYLIKTRGQQVTLSCSPISGHRSVSWYQQTPGQGLQFLFEYFSETQRNKGNFPGRFSGRQFSNSRSEMNVSTLELGDSALYLCASSLVSTGDSPLHFGNGTRLTVT.

CDR3 DNA: TGTGCCAGCAGCCCTGGACTTGTGTATTTT. Amino acids: CASSPGLVYF. V gene TRBV3-1 (or the pseudogene TRBV3-2) combines with J gene TRBJ2-3, with D maybe TRBD2 (5 bases). The CDR3 has 10 residues. V dropped 4 bases and J dropped 14 bases, with 10 bases sitting between them. Germline loops: CDR1 LGHDT, CDR2 YNNKEL (reference sequence).

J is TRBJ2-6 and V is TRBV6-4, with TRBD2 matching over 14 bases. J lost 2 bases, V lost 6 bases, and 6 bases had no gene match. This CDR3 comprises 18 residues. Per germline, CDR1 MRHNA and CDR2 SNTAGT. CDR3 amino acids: CASSRTSGRSAGANVLTF. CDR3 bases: TGTGCCAGCAGCCGGACTAGCGGGAGGTCGGCTGGGGCCAACGTCCTGACTTTC.

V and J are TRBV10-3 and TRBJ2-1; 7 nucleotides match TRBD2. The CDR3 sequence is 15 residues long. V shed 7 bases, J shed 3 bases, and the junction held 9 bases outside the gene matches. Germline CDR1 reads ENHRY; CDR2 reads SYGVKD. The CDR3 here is CAIMRRSGVYNEQFF. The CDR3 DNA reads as TGTGCCATCATGAGGAGGAGCGGGGTCTACAATGAGCAGTTCTTC.

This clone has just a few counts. This chain's CDR3 is CASHLAGGVDTQYF. The CDR3 region has the DNA TGTGCCAGCCACCTAGCGGGAGGGGTGGATACGCAGTATTTT. The gene calls are TRBV2 and TRBJ2-3, with TRBD2 matching over 12 bases. The J segment lost 6 bases and the V segment lost 8 bases, leaving 6 bases of the junction unmatched. Looked up from germline, CDR1 is SNHLY and CDR2 is FYNNEI. This CDR3 is built from 14 residues.

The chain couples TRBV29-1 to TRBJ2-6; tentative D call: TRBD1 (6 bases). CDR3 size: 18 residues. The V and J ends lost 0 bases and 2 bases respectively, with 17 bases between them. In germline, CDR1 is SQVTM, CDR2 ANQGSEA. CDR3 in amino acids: CSVEENRSGVPGANVLTF. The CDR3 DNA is TGCAGCGTTGAAGAAAATAGGTCAGGGGTACCTGGGGCCAACGTCCTGACTTTC.

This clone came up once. CDR3 DNA sequence: TGTGCCAGCTCACCAGCGGGAGGTGGCGAGCAGTACTTC. Its protein is CASSPAGGGEQYF. This chain links TRBV18 with TRBJ2-7, with TRBD2 identical over 8 bases. The V segment lost 2 bases and the J segment 6 bases; nucleotides outside the gene matches: 3. The CDR3 loop spans 13 amino acids. The germline CDR1 and CDR2 sequences are KGHSH and LQKENI. The full variable domain, completed using reference TRBV18 and TRBJ2-7, is NAGVMQNPRHLVRRRGQEARLRCSPMKGHSHVYWYRQLPEEGLKFMVYLQKENIIDESGMPKERFSAEFPKEGPSILRIQQVVRGDSAAYFCASSPAGGGEQYFGPGTRLTVT.

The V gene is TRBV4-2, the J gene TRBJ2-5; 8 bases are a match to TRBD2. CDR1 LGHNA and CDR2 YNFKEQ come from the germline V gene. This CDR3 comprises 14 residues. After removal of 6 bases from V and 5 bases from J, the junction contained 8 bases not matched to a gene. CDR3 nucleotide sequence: TGTGCCAGCAGTAACGGGAGGGCCTTCGAGACCCAGTACTTC. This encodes CASSNGRAFETQYF.

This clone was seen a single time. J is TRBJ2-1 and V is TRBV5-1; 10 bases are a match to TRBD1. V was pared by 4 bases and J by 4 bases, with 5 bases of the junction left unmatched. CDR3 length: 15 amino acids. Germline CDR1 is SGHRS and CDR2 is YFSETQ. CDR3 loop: CASSISGQGYNEQFF. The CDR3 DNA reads TGCGCCAGCAGCATATCGGGACAGGGGTACAATGAGCAGTTCTTC.

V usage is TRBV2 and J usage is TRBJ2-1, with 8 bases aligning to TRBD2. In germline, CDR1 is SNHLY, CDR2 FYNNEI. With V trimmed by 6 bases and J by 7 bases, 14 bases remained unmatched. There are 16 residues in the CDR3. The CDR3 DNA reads TGTGCCAGCAGAGCCCTCGACTCGGGAGGGGGGAATGAGCAGTTCTTC. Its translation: CASRALDSGGGNEQFF.

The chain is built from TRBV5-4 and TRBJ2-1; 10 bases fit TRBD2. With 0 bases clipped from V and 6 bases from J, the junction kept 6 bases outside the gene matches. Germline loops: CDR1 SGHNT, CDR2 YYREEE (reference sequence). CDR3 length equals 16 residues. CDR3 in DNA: TGTGCCAGCAGCTTGGTCATGACTAGCGGGCTCAATGAGCAGTTCTTC. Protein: CASSLVMTSGLNEQFF.

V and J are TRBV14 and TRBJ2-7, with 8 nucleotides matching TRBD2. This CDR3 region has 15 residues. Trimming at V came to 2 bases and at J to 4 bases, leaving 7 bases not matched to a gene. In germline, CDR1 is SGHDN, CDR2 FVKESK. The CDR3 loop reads CASSQKRETPYEQYF. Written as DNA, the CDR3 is TGTGCCAGCAGCCAAAAGCGGGAGACTCCATACGAGCAGTACTTC. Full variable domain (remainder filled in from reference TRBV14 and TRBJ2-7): EAGVTQFPSHSVIEKGQTVTLRCDPISGHDNLYWYRRVMGKEIKFLLHFVKESKQDESGMPNNRFLAERTGGTYSTLKVQPAELEDSGVYFCASSQKRETPYEQYFGPGTRLTVT.

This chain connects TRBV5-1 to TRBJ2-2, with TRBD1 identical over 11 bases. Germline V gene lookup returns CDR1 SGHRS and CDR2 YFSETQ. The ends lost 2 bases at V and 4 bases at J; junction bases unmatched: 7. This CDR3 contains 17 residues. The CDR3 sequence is CASSLISGTGGTGELFF. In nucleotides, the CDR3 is TGCGCCAGCAGCTTAATATCCGGGACAGGGGGCACCGGGGAGCTGTTTTTT.

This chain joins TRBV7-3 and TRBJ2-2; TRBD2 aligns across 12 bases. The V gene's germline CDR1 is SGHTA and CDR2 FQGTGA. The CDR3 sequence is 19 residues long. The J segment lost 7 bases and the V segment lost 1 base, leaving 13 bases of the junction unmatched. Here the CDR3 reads CASSLMAKTSGRIGGELFF. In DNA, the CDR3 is TGTGCCAGCAGCTTAATGGCCAAGACTAGCGGGAGAATCGGCGGGGAGCTGTTTTTT.

For the CDR3, the DNA is TGTGCCAGCAGCTCCGACAGGTTCCAAGAGACCCAGTACTTC. Translated, it gives CASSSDRFQETQYF. This chain joins TRBV7-3 and TRBJ2-5; a weak D match, TRBD1 (6 bases). This CDR3 is 14 amino acids long. The V gene's germline CDR1 is SGHTA and CDR2 FQGTGA. Trimming shortened V by 4 bases and J by 1 base, and 10 bases separated the two germline ends.

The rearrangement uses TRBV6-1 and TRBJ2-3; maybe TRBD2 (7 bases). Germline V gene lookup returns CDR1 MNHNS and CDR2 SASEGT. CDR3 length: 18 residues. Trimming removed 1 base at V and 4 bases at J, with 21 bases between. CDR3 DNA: TGTGCCAGCAGTGAAGTCCCCACAATGGGAGGGGGAGCAGATACGCAGTATTTT. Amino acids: CASSEVPTMGGGADTQYF.